The rows below give T cell receptor beta chains drawn from one sample of a study of identifying expanded T cells in peripheral blood. The protocol was immunoSEQ multiplex PCR, while the TCRdb copy is restricted to in-frame clones and leaves out a portion. This table has 75,000 to 90,000 clones, just under 85% appearing once. The specimen sequenced was blood. The receptors come from a person between 18 and 75 years old in good health. CDR3s include the opening cysteine and the closing phenylalanine or tryptophan. The D gene is left open where the match is weak. Size is stated for part of the rows, as once, few or many counts, or as a class when the clone is expanded.

CAISESARTGELFF,TGTGCCATCAGTGAGTCCGCTAGAACCGGGGAGCTGTTTTTT,once,.,TRBJ2-2,TRBV10-3
CASNPGQSTGELFF,TGTGCCAGCAACCCGGGACAGTCCACCGGGGAGCTGTTTTTT,.,TRBD1,TRBJ2-2,TRBV7-6
CASSVDWREFEQYF,TGTGCCAGCAGCGTAGATTGGCGGGAGTTCGAGCAGTACTTC,few,TRBD2,TRBJ2-7,TRBV9
CASSIIAGAGEQFF,TGTGCCAGTAGTATAATAGCGGGAGCCGGTGAGCAGTTCTTC,.,TRBD2,TRBJ2-1,TRBV19
CASTLGPPSILVYEQYF,TGTGCCAGCACCCTGGGCCCCCCTTCAATCTTGGTATACGAGCAGTACTTC,.,.,TRBJ2-7,TRBV7-8
CAISESTGMQPQHF,TGTGCCATCAGTGAGTCGACAGGGATGCAGCCCCAGCATTTT,few,TRBD1,TRBJ1-5,TRBV10-3
CASSLTSNQPQHF,TGTGCCAGCAGCCTCACGAGCAATCAGCCCCAGCATTTT,.,.,TRBJ1-5,TRBV11-2
CAWSWVLETQYF,TGTGCCTGGAGTTGGGTCTTGGAGACCCAGTACTTC,.,.,TRBJ2-5,TRBV30
CASSPPGQALYGYTF,TGTGCCAGCAGTCCCCCGGGACAGGCCCTCTATGGCTACACCTTC,.,TRBD1,TRBJ1-2,TRBV27
CASSSGQLNNEQFF,TGCGCCAGCAGCTCGGGACAGTTAAACAATGAGCAGTTCTTC,.,TRBD1,TRBJ2-1,TRBV5-1
CASSPGGTGGQETQYF,TGTGCCAGCAGCCCTGGGGGTACAGGGGGCCAAGAGACCCAGTACTTC,.,TRBD1,TRBJ2-5,TRBV7-8
CASSSHRGGEEGYTF,TGTGCCAGCAGCTCACACAGGGGCGGTGAGGAAGGCTACACCTTC,.,TRBD1,TRBJ1-2,TRBV7-9
CASSHYRDSSNQPQHF,TGTGCCAGCAGCCATTACCGGGACAGTAGCAATCAGCCCCAGCATTTT,.,TRBD1,TRBJ1-5,TRBV4-2
CASSSPLLDRGNYGYTF,TGTGCCAGCAGCTCTCCTCTATTGGACAGGGGTAACTATGGCTACACCTTC,.,TRBD1,TRBJ1-2,TRBV5-8
CASSEYSGRGRGETQYF,TGTGCCAGCAGTGAATATAGCGGAAGGGGCAGGGGTGAGACCCAGTACTTC,.,.,TRBJ2-5,TRBV25-1
CASRQANTEAFF,TGTGCCAGCAGACAGGCCAACACTGAAGCTTTCTTT,.,.,TRBJ1-1,TRBV28
CASRKLQGTYEQYF,TGTGCCAGCAGGAAACTACAGGGAACCTACGAGCAGTACTTC,.,.,TRBJ2-7,TRBV28
CASSSQGAGEGYEQYF,TGCGCCAGCAGCTCCCAGGGCGCGGGAGAGGGCTACGAGCAGTACTTC,.,TRBD2,TRBJ2-7,TRBV5-1
CASSVGGQTNYGYTF,TGTGCCAGCAGTGTAGGGGGACAGACTAACTATGGCTACACCTTC,few,TRBD1,TRBJ1-2,TRBV28
CASSLAQMGDQPQHF,TGTGCCAGCAGCTTAGCACAGATGGGGGATCAGCCCCAGCATTTT,.,.,TRBJ1-5,TRBV7-2
CASSVTGTFTNTGELFF,TGTGCCAGCAGCGTAACTGGGACCTTCACGAACACCGGGGAGCTGTTTTTT,.,.,TRBJ2-2,TRBV9
CASSFRTAYEQYF,TGTGCCAGCAGCTTCCGGACCGCCTACGAGCAGTACTTC,.,.,TRBJ2-7,TRBV7-8
CASSKVQSANYGYTF,TGTGCCAGTAGCAAGGTCCAGTCAGCTAACTATGGCTACACCTTC,.,.,TRBJ1-2,TRBV19
CASSETAGTDTQYF,TGTGCCAGTAGTGAGACAGCCGGCACAGATACGCAGTATTTT,.,.,TRBJ2-3,TRBV19
CASSPTQGINEQFF,TGTGCCAGCTCACCAACACAGGGGATCAATGAGCAGTTCTTC,.,TRBD1,TRBJ2-1,TRBV18
CASSLGQGAETQYF,TGTGCCAGCAGCTTAGGACAGGGGGCCGAGACCCAGTACTTC,.,TRBD1,TRBJ2-5,TRBV7-2
CASSPRLPGEITDTQYF,TGTGCCAGCAGTCCTAGACTGCCCGGAGAAATCACAGATACGCAGTATTTT,.,.,TRBJ2-3,TRBV7-6
CASSQAREASYEQYF,TGCGCCAGCAGCCAAGCGCGGGAGGCATCCTACGAGCAGTACTTC,.,TRBD2,TRBJ2-7,TRBV4-3
CASRDTGALPFF,TGTGCCAGCAGGGATACAGGGGCCCTCCCCTTCTTT,.,TRBD1,TRBJ1-1,TRBV13
CASSQDGGVGGETQYF,TGCGCCAGCAGCCAAGACGGCGGGGTAGGGGGAGAGACCCAGTACTTC,.,.,TRBJ2-5,TRBV4-3
CASSQNALGWQFF,TGTGCCAGCAGCCAAAACGCACTAGGTTGGCAGTTCTTC,.,.,TRBJ2-1,TRBV5-5
CATSRDRSDSNQPQHF,TGTGCCACCAGCAGAGATCGGAGCGATAGCAATCAGCCCCAGCATTTT,.,.,TRBJ1-5,TRBV15
CASSASPTTGGQPQHF,TGTGCCAGTAGTGCATCCCCCACGACAGGGGGCCAGCCCCAGCATTTT,.,TRBD1,TRBJ1-5,TRBV19
CASSLGLARNNEQFF,TGTGCCAGCAGCTTAGGGCTAGCGCGTAACAATGAGCAGTTCTTC,.,.,TRBJ2-1,TRBV7-2
CASSGSRGQFF,TGTGCCAGCAGCGGGAGTCGGGGGCAGTTCTTC,.,.,TRBJ2-1,TRBV6-5